The source of this T cell receptor (beta chain) is a study of regulatory T cells in long-lasting Graves disease. Arm-PCR of CDR3 regions and iRepertoire HTBI primers were used to build TCR beta libraries. TCRdb independently ran MiXCR on the multiplex PCR reads; one entry per CDR3 protein. Among a few hundred thousand distinct CDR3 sequences listed, 16% were seen once. This clonotype was recorded many times. Time point specified: newly diagnosed GD, antithyroid drugs for less than 3 months. Isolated PBMC RNA provided the starting material for the TCR library. The V and J ends lost 3 bases and 3 bases respectively, with 12 bases between them. The CDR3 is 14 amino acids. Looked up from germline, CDR1 is DFQATT and CDR2 is SNEGSKA (reference sequence). The data were also submitted as part of a second study, on T cells in Graves' hyperthyroidism and ophthalmopathy.

The rearrangement joins TRBV20-1 to TRBJ1-5; no reliable D call. The receptor was derived from a man between 35 and 55 years old with Graves disease. The specimen comprised peripheral blood mononuclear cells (PBMCs), sampled at new diagnosis, from a patient treated with antithyroid drugs. The CDR3 protein is CSARQAWNNQPQHF. The DNA for the CDR3 is TGCAGTGCTAGGCAGGCGTGGAACAATCAGCCCCAGCATTTT.